Shown below are 28 T cell receptor beta chains from a single sample sequenced in a study of siplizumab effects on memory and regulatory T cells. Data came from immunoSEQ multiplex PCR; TCRdb stores just in-frame clones and leaves some out. This table holds 99,000 or so clones, just over 90% found once. Sequenced material: CD4+ T cells sorted from blood. The receptors stem from a human donor in good health.

The chain couples TRBV19 to TRBJ2-1; no reliable D call. Germline assignment: CDR1 LNHDA and CDR2 SQIVND (reference sequence). The CDR3 has 13 amino acids. Trimming pared 1 base from V and 6 bases from J, leaving 7 bases between. The CDR3 coding sequence is TGTGCCAGTAGTATAGGGGTAGGCAATGAGCAGTTCTTC. It yields the protein CASSIGVGNEQFF.

The chain employs TRBV19 and TRBJ1-1; tentative D call: TRBD1 (6 bases). The V end was cut by 5 bases, the J end by 4 bases, with 11 bases between. The CDR3 has 13 residues. The germline gives CDR1 LNHDA, CDR2 SQIVND (reference sequence). The CDR3 nucleotides read TGTGCCAGTAGTTTACAGGGTTTCACTGAAGCTTTCTTT. Protein: CASSLQGFTEAFF.

The chain links TRBV5-1 to TRBJ1-5; D gene unclear. The CDR3 is 13 amino acids. Germline values: CDR1 SGHRS, CDR2 YFSETQ. The ends were cut back, 0 bases at V and 4 bases at J, with 5 bases in the middle. Here the CDR3 reads CASSLGVNQPQHF. For the CDR3, the DNA is TGCGCCAGCAGCTTGGGGGTAAATCAGCCCCAGCATTTT.

CDR3: CASSPGGNRRKLFF. The CDR3 region has the DNA TGTGCCAGCAGCCCAGGGGGGAACAGGAGGAAACTGTTTTTT. V is TRBV28 and J is TRBJ1-4; 7 bases are shared with TRBD1. V shed 6 bases, J shed 11 bases, and the junction held 12 bases outside the gene matches. Per the germline V gene, CDR1 is MDHEN and CDR2 is SYDVKM. CDR3 length: 14 residues. The full variable domain, rest sourced from reference TRBV28 and TRBJ1-4, is DVKVTQSSRYLVKRTGEKVFLECVQDMDHENMFWYRQDPGLGLRLIYFSYDVKMKEKGDIPEGYSVSREKKERFSLILESASTNQTSMYLCASSPGGNRRKLFFGSGTQLSVL.

This chain links TRBV4-3 with TRBJ1-2; no clear D. V was trimmed by 4 bases and J by 3 bases, leaving 12 bases between them. Per germline, CDR1 LGHNA and CDR2 YSLEER. CDR3 length equals 14 residues. The CDR3 region is CASSPTRVDYGYTF. The CDR3 DNA sequence: TGCGCCAGCAGCCCTACGAGGGTCGACTATGGCTACACCTTC.

This chain links TRBV18 with TRBJ1-1; D gene unclear. V dropped 2 bases and J dropped 0 bases, with 7 bases sitting between them. CDR3 length: 14 amino acids. Germline lookup yields CDR1 KGHSH and CDR2 LQKENI. CDR3 bases: TGTGCCAGCTCACCAGGGAAAGTGAACACTGAAGCTTTCTTT. Translation gives CASSPGKVNTEAFF.

V usage is TRBV5-1 and J usage is TRBJ2-7, with 10 positions matching TRBD2. CDR3 size: 14 residues. The ends lost 4 bases at V and 5 bases at J; junction bases unmatched: 6. Germline CDR1 is SGHRS and CDR2 is YFSETQ. The CDR3 bases are TGCGCCAGCAGCGGGGGGACTAGCGCCCACGAGCAGTACTTC. This codes for CASSGGTSAHEQYF.

The chain has TRBV7-6 and TRBJ1-1, with 8 bases fitting TRBD1. After removal of 0 bases from V and 2 bases from J, the junction contained 5 bases not matched to a gene. The CDR3 is made up of 16 amino acids. Germline-derived CDR1 and CDR2 are SGHVS and FNYEAQ. As DNA, the CDR3 is TGTGCCAGCAGCTTAGCCCCGACAGGGGCAAACACTGAAGCTTTCTTT. Encoded protein: CASSLAPTGANTEAFF.

The V call is TRBV7-2, the J call TRBJ1-5, with unresolved D. This CDR3 has 16 residues. Trimming shortened V by 3 bases and J by 9 bases, and 21 bases separated the two germline ends. Germline V gene lookup returns CDR1 SGHTA and CDR2 FQGNSA. The chain's CDR3 is CASSFGRGDQRSPQHF. CDR3 sequence (DNA): TGTGCCAGCAGCTTTGGGCGCGGGGATCAACGCTCGCCCCAGCATTTT.

The V call is TRBV11-3, the J call TRBJ2-7, with TRBD1 matching over 10 bases. The CDR3 totals 15 residues. Germline V lookup: CDR1 SGHNT, CDR2 YENEEA. The V gene end was trimmed by 4 bases and the J gene end by 5 bases; junction bases not matched to a gene: 8. In DNA form, the CDR3 reads TGTGCCAGCAGCTCTGAAGGGACAGGGGAGGACGAGCAGTACTTC. Translated, it gives CASSSEGTGEDEQYF.

This chain connects TRBV19 to TRBJ2-1; TRBD2 matches at 9 bases. Trimming at V came to 10 bases and at J to 4 bases, leaving 11 bases not matched to a gene. Germline loops: CDR1 LNHDA, CDR2 SQIVND (reference sequence). CDR3 size: 15 residues. CDR3 region: CAIPAGLAPYNEQFF. CDR3 nucleotides: TGTGCCATCCCCGCCGGACTAGCGCCTTACAATGAGCAGTTCTTC.

This clone has a single count. This chain uses TRBV4-2 with TRBJ2-1; D is ambiguous. CDR1 and CDR2 (germline): LGHNA, YNFKEQ. The CDR3 loop spans 16 amino acids. Trimming stripped 1 base from V and 9 bases from J, with 19 bases between. CDR3 amino acids: CASSQGGLRGGVEQFF. The DNA for the CDR3 is TGTGCCAGCAGCCAAGGCGGTCTCCGCGGCGGCGTTGAGCAGTTCTTC.

The chain links TRBV29-1 to TRBJ2-1; D unresolved. The V end lost 5 bases, the J end lost 5 bases, and 4 bases lay between the germline ends. Germline CDR1 SQVTM, CDR2 ANQGSEA. This CDR3 contains 10 residues. The CDR3 DNA sequence: TGCAGCGTTCGCAACAATGAGCAGTTCTTC. Translated: CSVRNNEQFF.

The chain carries TRBV7-9 and TRBJ2-7, with 8 bases identical to TRBD1. The CDR3 has 14 amino acids. The ends lost 5 bases at V and 6 bases at J; junction bases unmatched: 9. Germline CDR1 and CDR2: SEHNR and FQNEAQ (reference sequence). The CDR3 DNA sequence: TGTGCCAGCAGCCCCGGGACAGGACATAGCGAGCAGTACTTC. It translates to CASSPGTGHSEQYF. Using reference TRBV7-9 and TRBJ2-7 for the parts outside the CDR3, the full variable domain is DTGVSQNPRHKITKRGQNVTFRCDPISEHNRLYWYRQTLGQGPEFLTYFQNEAQLEKSRLLSDRFSAERPKGSFSTLEIQRTEQGDSAMYLCASSPGTGHSEQYFGPGTRLTVT.

The rearrangement links TRBV5-4 to TRBJ2-2; no clear D gene. CDR3 length: 14 amino acids. Trimming cost V 7 bases and J 0 bases, with 10 bases left between them. Per germline, CDR1 SGHNT and CDR2 YYREEE (reference sequence). CDR3 in amino acids: CASSMVPNTGELFF. CDR3 nucleotide sequence: TGTGCCAGCTCTATGGTTCCGAACACCGGGGAGCTGTTTTTT.

The chain recombines TRBV6-5 with TRBJ2-7; D is unresolved. This CDR3 contains 15 residues. Trimming took off 0 bases at V and 5 bases at J, with 14 bases between the two ends. Germline values: CDR1 MNHEY, CDR2 SVGAGI. The chain's CDR3 is CASSYSELVRNEQYF. For the CDR3, the DNA is TGTGCCAGCAGTTACTCGGAGCTTGTGAGAAACGAGCAGTACTTC.

The chain is built from TRBV11-3 and TRBJ2-2; D is possibly TRBD1 (7 bases). Germline V gene data show CDR1 as SGHNT and CDR2 as YENEEA. This CDR3 comprises 15 residues. V was shortened by 0 bases and J by 5 bases, with 10 bases between the two germline ends. DNA for the CDR3: TGTGCCAGCAGCTTAGACGCAGGGGGGACCGGGGAGCTGTTTTTT. It translates to CASSLDAGGTGELFF.

The chain uses TRBV5-1 and TRBJ2-5, with a weak D call TRBD2 (7 bases). Germline lookup yields CDR1 SGHRS and CDR2 YFSETQ. This CDR3 is 16 amino acids long. V was shortened by 1 base and J by 5 bases, with 18 bases between the two germline ends. CDR3 region: CASSLNPAGAGETQYF. CDR3 DNA sequence: TGCGCCAGCAGCTTGAATCCCGCGGGGGCGGGGGAGACCCAGTACTTC.

This chain joins TRBV10-3 and TRBJ1-3; D is unresolved. This CDR3 is built from 12 residues. V lost 10 bases, J lost 0 bases, and 7 bases lay in between. Germline-derived CDR1 and CDR2 are ENHRY and SYGVKD. CDR3 DNA: TGTGCCACAGAGAGCTCTGGAAACACCATATATTTT. This encodes CATESSGNTIYF.

V is TRBV7-2 and J is TRBJ1-1; possible D gene TRBD1, 5 bases. CDR1 and CDR2 (germline): SGHTA, FQGNSA. This CDR3 comprises 17 residues. V was clipped by 0 bases and J by 0 bases, with 14 bases between them. CDR3 region: CASSLARGGVLNTEAFF. The CDR3 DNA reads TGTGCCAGCAGCTTAGCGCGGGGGGGAGTTTTGAACACTGAAGCTTTCTTT.

V usage is TRBV20-1 and J usage is TRBJ1-4; D is uncertain. The CDR3 is 11 residues long. Per germline, CDR1 DFQATT and CDR2 SNEGSKA (reference sequence). Trimming stripped 2 bases from V and 8 bases from J, with 6 bases between. The CDR3 DNA reads as TGCAGTGCTAGAACTCGGGAAAAACTGTTTTTT. Amino acids: CSARTREKLFF.

This chain joins TRBV25-1 and TRBJ2-2; D assignment may be TRBD1 or TRBD2 (6 bases each). Germline CDR1 is MGHDK and CDR2 is SYGVNS. V shed 6 bases and J shed 3 bases, with 11 bases lying between them. The CDR3 covers 14 residues. CDR3 DNA: TGTGCCAGCAGGTGGGGGGCGGACACCGGGGAGCTGTTTTTT. Encoded protein: CASRWGADTGELFF.

This clone is a singleton in its sample. This chain joins TRBV23-1 and TRBJ1-2; D not certain. TRBV23-1 is flagged as an ORF with uncertain function. The CDR3 runs to 15 residues. The V end lost 0 bases, the J end lost 2 bases, and 10 bases lay between the germline ends. CDR3 sequence: CASSQSMGRNYGYTF. The CDR3 coding sequence is TGCGCCAGCAGTCAATCGATGGGCCGAAACTATGGCTACACCTTC.

The V gene is TRBV11-2, the J gene TRBJ2-1; TRBD2 agrees at 7 bases. The V gene's germline CDR1 is SGHAT and CDR2 FQNNGV. This CDR3 is 15 amino acids long. V shed 1 base, J shed 7 bases, and the junction held 7 bases outside the gene matches. The CDR3 DNA reads as TGTGCCAGCAGCTTAGGGACTAGTCTCCAAAATGAGCAGTTCTTC. Amino acid sequence: CASSLGTSLQNEQFF. Full variable domain (outside the CDR3, taken from reference TRBV11-2 and TRBJ2-1): EAGVAQSPRYKIIEKRQSVAFWCNPISGHATLYWYQQILGQGPKLLIQFQNNGVVDDSQLPKDRFSAERLKGVDSTLKIQPAKLEDSAVYLCASSLGTSLQNEQFFGPGTRLTVL.

The chain recombines TRBV30 with TRBJ2-1; 14 nucleotides agree with TRBD2. This CDR3 is 14 amino acids long. Per the germline V gene, CDR1 is GTSNPN and CDR2 is SVGIG (reference sequence). Trimming took 2 bases from V and 9 from J; bases not matched to a gene: 3. CDR3 DNA sequence: TGTGCCTGGAGTCTGGGACTAGCGGGAGTTGAGCAGTTCTTC. It is translated as CAWSLGLAGVEQFF.

This chain joins TRBV5-4 and TRBJ2-5, with 12 bases fitting TRBD2. With V trimmed by 4 bases and J by 5 bases, 6 bases remained unmatched. This CDR3 is built from 15 residues. Germline CDR1 is SGHNT and CDR2 is YYREEE (reference sequence). The CDR3 coding sequence is TGTGCCAGCAGCCTCCTAGCGGGAGGGGGTGAGACCCAGTACTTC. Translation gives CASSLLAGGGETQYF.

The chain joins TRBV11-2 to TRBJ1-5, with D uncertain. This CDR3 is 12 amino acids long. Germline lookup yields CDR1 SGHAT and CDR2 FQNNGV. V lost 4 bases and J 7 bases, leaving 8 bases between the germline ends. The CDR3 region is CASSSPGQPQHF. CDR3 DNA sequence: TGTGCCAGCAGCTCACCAGGCCAGCCCCAGCATTTT.

V gene TRBV18 combines with J gene TRBJ1-2; D perhaps matches TRBD1 (6 bases). Germline loops: CDR1 KGHSH, CDR2 LQKENI. The CDR3 is made up of 15 amino acids. Trimming pared 1 base from V and 0 bases from J, leaving 9 bases between. In DNA, the CDR3 is TGTGCCAGCTCACCACGGACAGAAGCTAACTATGGCTACACCTTC. Translated, it gives CASSPRTEANYGYTF.